This T cell receptor beta chain was retrieved from a study of blood T cell repertoires in COVID-19. Study-wide context: The United States, Italy and Spain provided the acute and convalescent COVID-19 samples.

Profiling relied on immunoSEQ multiplex PCR, and the TCRdb table lists in-frame clones only, not all of them. The sample contains hundreds of thousands of clones, approximately 90% of which appear only once. CDR1 and CDR2 (germline): MDHEN, SYDVKM. After removal of 5 bases from V and 5 bases from J, the junction contained 3 bases not matched to a gene. The CDR3 extends over 15 amino acids. All enrollees were roughly 18 to 95 years old and from approximately 24 US areas. Allocation to cohorts depended on clinical history reported by the participants. The chain combines TRBV28 with TRBJ2-5; 15 bases map to TRBD2. The sequencing input was PBMCs or T cells enriched from blood (not recorded which). This clonotype was sampled from a woman aged 50 to 65 who had recovered from COVID-19. The CDR3 sequence is CASSRGTSGRETQYF. In DNA form, the CDR3 reads TGTGCCAGCAGTCGGGGGACTAGCGGGAGGGAGACCCAGTACTTC.